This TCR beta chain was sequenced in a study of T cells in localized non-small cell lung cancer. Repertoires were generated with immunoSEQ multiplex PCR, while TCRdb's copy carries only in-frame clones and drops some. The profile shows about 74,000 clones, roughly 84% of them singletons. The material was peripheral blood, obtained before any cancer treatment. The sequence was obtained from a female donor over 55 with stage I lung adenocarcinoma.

This chain's CDR3 is CASSRQGPQPQHF. The CDR3 DNA follows: TGTGCCAGTAGTCGACAGGGGCCGCAGCCCCAGCATTTT. This chain connects TRBV19 to TRBJ1-5, with 8 bases matching TRBD1. V shed 5 bases and J 7 bases; nucleotides not matched to a gene: 4. This CDR3 contains 13 residues. The germline CDR1 and CDR2 sequences are LNHDA and SQIVND (reference sequence).